The following is a TCR beta chain sequence with its context. These data are taken from a study of blood T cell repertoires in COVID-19. Study information: From the United States, Italy and Spain came samples of acute and convalescent COVID-19. In each case, the material was cDNA or gDNA derived from T cells, B-cell-depleted T cells, or PBMCs.

Authors' data handling: From reference gene primer amplification, estimates of nucleated cell counts were derived. Libraries were prepared by immunoSEQ multiplex PCR; TCRdb keeps only in-frame clonotypes and omits some of them. Clone size and the V and J calls come from that table; the DNA yielded D and trimming. The repertoire includes roughly 51,000 clones, about nine tenths of them detected once, and 6.5% to 8% sits in the top ten. The V gene's germline CDR1 is SGHRS and CDR2 YFSETQ. The CDR3 spans 14 residues. V lost 3 bases to trimming and J lost 0 bases; unmatched junction nucleotides: 1. V usage is TRBV5-1 and J usage is TRBJ2-3; 7 bases match TRBD1. Sequencing was carried out using peripheral blood. The TCR sequence derives from a man aged 45 to 65 with active COVID-19. CDR3 coding DNA: TGCGCCAGCAGCTCGGACAGGAGCACAGATACGCAGTATTTT. Its translation: CASSSDRSTDTQYF.